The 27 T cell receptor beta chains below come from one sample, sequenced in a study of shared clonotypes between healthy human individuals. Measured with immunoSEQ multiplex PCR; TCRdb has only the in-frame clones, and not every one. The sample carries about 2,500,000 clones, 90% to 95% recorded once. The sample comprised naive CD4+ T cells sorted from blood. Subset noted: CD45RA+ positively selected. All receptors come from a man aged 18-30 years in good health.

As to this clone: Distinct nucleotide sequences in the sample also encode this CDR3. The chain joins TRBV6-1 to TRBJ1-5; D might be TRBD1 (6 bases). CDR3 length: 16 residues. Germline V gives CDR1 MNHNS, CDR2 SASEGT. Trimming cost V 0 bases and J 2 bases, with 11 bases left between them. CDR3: CASSEARGAGNQPQHF. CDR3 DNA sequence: TGTGCCAGCAGTGAAGCGAGGGGGGCCGGCAATCAGCCCCAGCATTTT.

The DNA of the CDR3 is TGTGCCAGCGGCGATTACGAGCAGTACTTC. Its protein product is CASGDYEQYF. The rearrangement uses TRBV7-2 and TRBJ2-7; the D is unclear. V gave up 8 bases and J gave up 4 bases, with 6 bases separating them. Germline-derived CDR1 and CDR2 are SGHTA and FQGNSA. This CDR3 has 10 residues.

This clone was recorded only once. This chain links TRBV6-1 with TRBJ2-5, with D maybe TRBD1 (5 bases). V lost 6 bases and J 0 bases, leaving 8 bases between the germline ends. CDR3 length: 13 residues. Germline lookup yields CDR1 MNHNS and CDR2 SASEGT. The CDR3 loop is CASRTVYQETQYF. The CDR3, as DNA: TGTGCCAGCAGGACAGTGTACCAAGAGACCCAGTACTTC.

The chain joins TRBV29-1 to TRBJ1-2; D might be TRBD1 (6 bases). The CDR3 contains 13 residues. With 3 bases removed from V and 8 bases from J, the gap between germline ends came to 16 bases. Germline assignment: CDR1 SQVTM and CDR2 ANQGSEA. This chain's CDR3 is CSVDSTGSWGYTF. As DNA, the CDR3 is TGCAGCGTTGATTCTACAGGGAGTTGGGGCTACACCTTC.

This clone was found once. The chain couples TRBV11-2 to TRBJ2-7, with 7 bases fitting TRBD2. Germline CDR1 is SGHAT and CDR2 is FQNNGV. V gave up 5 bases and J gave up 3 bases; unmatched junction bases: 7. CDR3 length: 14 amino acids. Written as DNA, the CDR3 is TGTGCCAGCAGCCTAGGACTAGGTGTCTACGAGCAGTACTTC. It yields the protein CASSLGLGVYEQYF. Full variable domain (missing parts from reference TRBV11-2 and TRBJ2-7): EAGVAQSPRYKIIEKRQSVAFWCNPISGHATLYWYQQILGQGPKLLIQFQNNGVVDDSQLPKDRFSAERLKGVDSTLKIQPAKLEDSAVYLCASSLGLGVYEQYFGPGTRLTVT.

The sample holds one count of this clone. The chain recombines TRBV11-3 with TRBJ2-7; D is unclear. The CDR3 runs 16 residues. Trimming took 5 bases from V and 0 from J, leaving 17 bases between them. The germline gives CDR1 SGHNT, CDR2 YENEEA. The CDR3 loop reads CASSRGEGVGSYEQYF. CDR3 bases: TGTGCCAGCAGCCGTGGGGAAGGAGTCGGCTCCTACGAGCAGTACTTC.

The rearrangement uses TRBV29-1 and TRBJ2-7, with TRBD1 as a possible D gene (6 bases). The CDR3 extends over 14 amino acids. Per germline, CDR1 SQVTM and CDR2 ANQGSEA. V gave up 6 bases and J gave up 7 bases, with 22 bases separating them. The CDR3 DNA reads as TGCAGCGTCGCTCTCTCGACAGGCTTGGGAGAGCAGTACTTC. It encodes CSVALSTGLGEQYF.

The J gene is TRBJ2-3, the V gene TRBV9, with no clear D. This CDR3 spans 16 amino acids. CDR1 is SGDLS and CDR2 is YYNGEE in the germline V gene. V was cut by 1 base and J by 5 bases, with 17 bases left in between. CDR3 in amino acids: CASSVSWALRGDTQYF. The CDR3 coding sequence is TGTGCCAGCAGCGTATCGTGGGCCCTCCGAGGAGATACGCAGTATTTT.

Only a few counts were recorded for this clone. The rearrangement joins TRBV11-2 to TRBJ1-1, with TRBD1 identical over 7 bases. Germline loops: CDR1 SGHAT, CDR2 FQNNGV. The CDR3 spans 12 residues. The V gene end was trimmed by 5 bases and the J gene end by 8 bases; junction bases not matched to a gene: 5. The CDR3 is CASSHLGGEAFF. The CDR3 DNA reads TGTGCCAGCAGCCACCTAGGGGGCGAAGCTTTCTTT.

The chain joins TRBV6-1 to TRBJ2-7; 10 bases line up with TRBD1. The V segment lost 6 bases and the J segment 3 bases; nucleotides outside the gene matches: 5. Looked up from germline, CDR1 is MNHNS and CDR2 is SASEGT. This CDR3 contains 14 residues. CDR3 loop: CASRRQGADYEQYF. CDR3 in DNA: TGTGCCAGCAGGCGACAGGGGGCCGACTACGAGCAGTACTTC.

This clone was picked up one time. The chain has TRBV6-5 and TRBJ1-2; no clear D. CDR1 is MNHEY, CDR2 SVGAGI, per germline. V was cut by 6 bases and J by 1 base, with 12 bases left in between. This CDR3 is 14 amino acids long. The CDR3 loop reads CASRNDRFNYGYTF. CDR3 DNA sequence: TGTGCCAGCAGAAATGACCGATTTAACTATGGCTACACCTTC.

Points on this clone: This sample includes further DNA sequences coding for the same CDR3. The CDR3 DNA sequence: TGCGCCAGCAGTGAGGACTCTGGAAACACCATATATTTT. It is translated as CASSEDSGNTIYF. The J gene is TRBJ1-3, the V gene TRBV10-1; D remains ambiguous. V lost 2 bases and J lost 0, with 2 bases in between. Germline CDR1 reads WNHNN; CDR2 reads SYGVQD (reference sequence). The CDR3 is 13 amino acids.

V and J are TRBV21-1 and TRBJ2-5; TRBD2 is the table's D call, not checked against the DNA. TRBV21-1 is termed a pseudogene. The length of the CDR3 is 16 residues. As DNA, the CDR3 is TGTGCCAGCAGCAAGGAGAAGCGGGGGGCCCGGGAGACCCAGTACTTC. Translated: CASSKEKRGARETQYF.

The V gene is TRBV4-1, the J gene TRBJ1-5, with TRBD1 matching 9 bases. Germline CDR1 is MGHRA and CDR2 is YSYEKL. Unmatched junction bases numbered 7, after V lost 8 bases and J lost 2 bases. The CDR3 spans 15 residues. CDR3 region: CASSPGDRGNQPQHF. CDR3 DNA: TGCGCCAGCTCACCGGGGGACAGGGGCAATCAGCCCCAGCATTTT.

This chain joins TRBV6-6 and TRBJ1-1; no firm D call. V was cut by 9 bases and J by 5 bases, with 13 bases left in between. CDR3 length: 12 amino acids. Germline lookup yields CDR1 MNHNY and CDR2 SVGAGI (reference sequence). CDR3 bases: TGTGCCAGTCAACGGGGAAGAACTGAAGCTTTCTTT. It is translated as CASQRGRTEAFF.

DNA for the CDR3: TGTGCCAGCAGGACAACAGGGTTCTCTGGAAACACCATATATTTT. It specifies CASRTTGFSGNTIYF. The V call is TRBV28, the J call TRBJ1-3; D is perhaps TRBD1 (6 bases). Germline CDR1 reads MDHEN; CDR2 reads SYDVKM. The CDR3 has 15 residues. Trimming stripped 6 bases from V and 0 bases from J, with 12 bases between.

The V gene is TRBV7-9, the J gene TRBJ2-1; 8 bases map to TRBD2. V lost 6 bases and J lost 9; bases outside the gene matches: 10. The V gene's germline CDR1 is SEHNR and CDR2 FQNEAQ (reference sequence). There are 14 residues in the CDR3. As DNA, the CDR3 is TGTGCCAGCAGACCCGGGACTAGTAGCACTGAGCAGTTCTTC. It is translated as CASRPGTSSTEQFF.

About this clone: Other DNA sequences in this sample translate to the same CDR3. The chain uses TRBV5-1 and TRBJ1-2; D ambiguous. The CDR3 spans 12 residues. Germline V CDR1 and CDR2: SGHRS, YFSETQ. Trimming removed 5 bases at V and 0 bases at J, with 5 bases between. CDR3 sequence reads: CASSKANYGYTF. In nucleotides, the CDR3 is TGCGCCAGCAGTAAGGCTAACTATGGCTACACCTTC.

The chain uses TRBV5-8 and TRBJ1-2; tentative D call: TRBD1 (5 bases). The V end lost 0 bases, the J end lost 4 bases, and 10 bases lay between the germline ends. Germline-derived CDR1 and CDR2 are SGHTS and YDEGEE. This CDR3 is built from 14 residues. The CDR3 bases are TGTGCCAGCAGCTTGGGGTCAGGGAGCTATGGCTACACCTTC. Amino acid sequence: CASSLGSGSYGYTF. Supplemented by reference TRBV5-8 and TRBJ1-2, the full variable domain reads EAGVTQSPTHLIKTRGQQATLRCSPISGHTSVYWYQQALGLGLQFLLWYDEGEERNRGNFPPRFSGRQFPNYSSELNVNALELEDSALYLCASSLGSGSYGYTFGSGTRLTVV.

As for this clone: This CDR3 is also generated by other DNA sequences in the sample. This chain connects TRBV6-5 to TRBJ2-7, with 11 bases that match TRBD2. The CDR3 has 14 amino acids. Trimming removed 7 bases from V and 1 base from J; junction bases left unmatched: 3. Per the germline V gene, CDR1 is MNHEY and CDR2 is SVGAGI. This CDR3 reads CASTRTSGSYEQYF. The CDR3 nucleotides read TGTGCCAGCACCCGGACTAGCGGGTCCTACGAGCAGTACTTC.

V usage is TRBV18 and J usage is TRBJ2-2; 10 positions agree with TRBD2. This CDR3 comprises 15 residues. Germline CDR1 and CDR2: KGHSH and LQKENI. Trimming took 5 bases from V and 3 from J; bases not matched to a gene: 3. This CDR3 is CASSALAGYTGELFF. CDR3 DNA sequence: TGTGCCAGCTCAGCACTAGCGGGGTACACCGGGGAGCTGTTTTTT.

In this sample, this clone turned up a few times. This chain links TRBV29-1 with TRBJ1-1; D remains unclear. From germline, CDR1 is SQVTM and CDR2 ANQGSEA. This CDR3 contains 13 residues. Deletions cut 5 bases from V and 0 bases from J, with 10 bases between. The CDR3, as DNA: TGCAGCGTTAGCAGGCTCATGAACACTGAAGCTTTCTTT. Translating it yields CSVSRLMNTEAFF.

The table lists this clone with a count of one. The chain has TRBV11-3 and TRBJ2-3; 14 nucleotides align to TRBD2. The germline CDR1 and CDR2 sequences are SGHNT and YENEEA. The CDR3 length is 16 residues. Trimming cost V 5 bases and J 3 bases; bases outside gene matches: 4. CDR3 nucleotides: TGTGCCAGCAGCCTTAGGACTAGCGGGAGGACAGATACGCAGTATTTT. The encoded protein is CASSLRTSGRTDTQYF.

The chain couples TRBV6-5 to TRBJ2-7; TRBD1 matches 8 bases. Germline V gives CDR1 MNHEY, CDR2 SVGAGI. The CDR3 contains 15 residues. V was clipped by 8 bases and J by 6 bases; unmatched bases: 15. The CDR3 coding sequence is TGTGCCAGCTGGTCTGAAGACAGGGGTGCTTTCGAGCAGTACTTC. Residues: CASWSEDRGAFEQYF.

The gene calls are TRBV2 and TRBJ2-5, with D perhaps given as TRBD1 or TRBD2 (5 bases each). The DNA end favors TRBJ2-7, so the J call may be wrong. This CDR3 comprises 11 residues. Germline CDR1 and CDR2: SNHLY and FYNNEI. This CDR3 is CASGDGYEQYF. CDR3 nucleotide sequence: TGTGCCAGCGGGGACGGCTACGAGCAGTACTTC.

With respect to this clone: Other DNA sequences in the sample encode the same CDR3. CDR3 coding DNA: TGTGCCAGCAGCCAAGTCGAAGAGACCCAGTACTTC. Translation gives CASSQVEETQYF. V gene TRBV14 combines with J gene TRBJ2-5; D is unclear. The germline V gene encodes CDR1 SGHDN and CDR2 FVKESK. V dropped 1 base and J dropped 3 bases, with 3 bases sitting between them. CDR3 length equals 12 residues.

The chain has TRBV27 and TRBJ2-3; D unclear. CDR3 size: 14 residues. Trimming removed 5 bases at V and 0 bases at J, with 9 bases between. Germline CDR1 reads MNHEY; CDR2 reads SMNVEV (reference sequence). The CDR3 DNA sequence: TGTGCCAGCAGTGCCCAACCTAGCACAGATACGCAGTATTTT. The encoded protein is CASSAQPSTDTQYF.